Below, 26 T cell receptor beta chains from the same sample are listed, as sequenced in a study of CD8 T cells in Susac syndrome (dated by TCRdb to between 2018 and 2021). The method was the immunoSEQ multiplex PCR assay. RNA was extracted with the RNeasy kit and roughly 0.5 to 1 ug was reverse transcribed using random hexamers. TCRdb ran its own pipeline on the public reads, namely fastp trimming at Q25 and MiXCR clone calling, and kept in-frame beta chains. Merged by CDR3 protein, the rows form single entries marked with the most common genes and DNA. This sample is represented by about 60,000 distinct CDR3 sequences; just under 95% of them were singletons. Less than 0.65% of the sample is held by the ten biggest clonotypes. Sample: CD8+ T cells from PBMCs. The receptor set was obtained from a human donor with multiple sclerosis.

The chain has TRBV7-9 and TRBJ2-5; unclear D gene. Trimming shortened V by 3 bases and J by 1 base, and 9 bases separated the two germline ends. The CDR3 has 14 amino acids. Germline V gene data show CDR1 as SEHNR and CDR2 as FQNEAQ (reference sequence). The CDR3 spells CASSLETSQETQYF. DNA for the CDR3: TGTGCCAGCAGCTTGGAGACATCCCAAGAGACCCAGTACTTC.

The chain links TRBV5-6 to TRBJ2-1; TRBD1 agrees at 7 bases. The junction had 12 bases not matched to a gene; V was cut back by 5 bases and J by 7 bases. The CDR3 is made up of 15 amino acids. Per germline, CDR1 SGHDT and CDR2 YYEEEE. In DNA form, the CDR3 reads TGTGCCAGCAGATTAGACCACAGGGGTTGGAATGAGCAGTTCTTC. Protein: CASRLDHRGWNEQFF.

The V call is TRBV19, the J call TRBJ2-7; D unresolved. The V and J ends lost 2 bases and 6 bases respectively, with 8 bases between them. The CDR3 is made up of 12 amino acids. CDR1 is LNHDA, CDR2 SQIVND, per germline (reference sequence). CDR3 loop: CASSINSLEQYF. CDR3 DNA: TGTGCCAGTAGTATAAACAGCCTCGAGCAGTACTTC.

The rearrangement joins TRBV28 to TRBJ2-1; D is unresolved. Looked up from germline, CDR1 is MDHEN and CDR2 is SYDVKM. Trimming removed 3 bases at V and 6 bases at J, with 3 bases between. The CDR3 covers 11 residues. The DNA of the CDR3 is TGTGCCAGCAGTTTTATCAATGAGCAGTTCTTC. Protein: CASSFINEQFF.

The chain employs TRBV3-1 and TRBJ2-7, with 10 bases lining up with TRBD1. The germline CDR1 and CDR2 sequences are LGHDT and YNNKEL (reference sequence). The CDR3 contains 16 residues. The V segment lost 0 bases and the J segment 4 bases; nucleotides outside the gene matches: 6. For the CDR3, the DNA is TGTGCCAGCAGCCAAGAGACTTGGGACAGGGGATACGAGCAGTACTTC. This encodes CASSQETWDRGYEQYF.

The genes are TRBV28 and TRBJ1-4; D is unclear. CDR3 size: 12 residues. Trimming pared 3 bases from V and 8 bases from J, leaving 7 bases between. The germline V gene has CDR1 MDHEN and CDR2 SYDVKM. In DNA form, the CDR3 reads TGTGCCAGCAGTTTGGTTTTGGAAAAACTGTTTTTT. This gives the protein CASSLVLEKLFF.

The chain carries TRBV12-3 or TRBV12-4 and TRBJ1-1, with 7 bases that match TRBD1. The V segment lost 5 bases and the J segment 9 bases; nucleotides outside the gene matches: 9. This CDR3 region has 13 residues. The CDR3 protein is CASSPTGSEKAFF. DNA for the CDR3: TGTGCCAGCAGTCCGACAGGGAGCGAGAAAGCTTTCTTT.

This clonotype was observed once. This chain links TRBV13 with TRBJ2-7, with D perhaps assigned TRBD1 or TRBD2 (7 bases each). Germline assignment: CDR1 PRHDT and CDR2 FYEKMQ (reference sequence). Trimming took off 4 bases at V and 3 bases at J, with 16 bases between the two ends. This CDR3 spans 15 amino acids. CDR3 in DNA: TGTGCCAGCAGCTCCCCTACAGGGGAGGGCTACGAGCAGTACTTC. It encodes CASSSPTGEGYEQYF.

This clonotype is medium-sized. CDR3 amino acids: CASSQGTSGLYNEQFF. The CDR3 bases are TGTGCCAGCAGCCAAGGGACTAGCGGGCTCTACAATGAGCAGTTCTTC. The J gene is TRBJ2-1, the V gene TRBV7-9; 12 bases line up with TRBD2. The CDR3 is 16 residues long. After removal of 5 bases from V and 3 bases from J, the junction contained 5 bases not matched to a gene. The germline CDR1 and CDR2 sequences are SEHNR and FQNEAQ (reference sequence). The full variable domain, its missing parts supplied by reference TRBV7-9 and TRBJ2-1, is DTGVSQNPRHKITKRGQNVTFRCDPISEHNRLYWYRQTLGQGPEFLTYFQNEAQLEKSRLLSDRFSAERPKGSFSTLEIQRTEQGDSAMYLCASSQGTSGLYNEQFFGPGTRLTVL.

This sequence joins TRBV28 and TRBJ2-1, with TRBD2 matching over 10 bases. The CDR3 contains 15 residues. Losses at the gene ends were 9 bases for V and 5 bases for J; bases not matched to a gene: 10. Germline assignment: CDR1 MDHEN and CDR2 SYDVKM. The CDR3 region is CASYRAGGSNNEQFF. The CDR3 bases are TGTGCCAGTTATAGAGCGGGAGGGAGCAACAATGAGCAGTTCTTC.

The V gene is TRBV15, the J gene TRBJ2-5; the D gene is possibly TRBD1 (6 bases). CDR1 and CDR2 (germline): LNHNV, YYDKDF (reference sequence). This CDR3 spans 14 amino acids. V shed 4 bases and J shed 5 bases, with 14 bases lying between them. The CDR3 DNA sequence: TGTGCCACCAGCATCTCGGGTCAGGGGGAGACCCAGTACTTC. Its translation is CATSISGQGETQYF.

The chain joins TRBV6-5 to TRBJ2-7; 10 nucleotides align to TRBD1. The V gene's germline CDR1 is MNHEY and CDR2 SVGAGI. J gave up 5 bases and V 0 bases, and 7 bases lay outside the gene matches. CDR3 length: 16 amino acids. The CDR3 sequence is CASSYSFRDRGDEQYF. The CDR3 nucleotides read TGTGCCAGCAGTTACTCGTTCCGGGACAGGGGTGACGAGCAGTACTTC.

The genes are TRBV15 and TRBJ2-5, with D perhaps assigned TRBD1 or TRBD2 (5 bases each). The V and J ends lost 1 base and 3 bases respectively, with 9 bases between them. The CDR3 spans 14 residues. Germline CDR1 reads LNHNV; CDR2 reads YYDKDF (reference sequence). CDR3 amino acids: CATSRAGQKETQYF. CDR3 in DNA: TGTGCCACCAGCAGAGCGGGGCAGAAAGAGACCCAGTACTTC.

This chain connects TRBV3-1 to TRBJ2-1; unclear D gene. V was clipped by 0 bases and J by 9 bases, with 6 bases between them. Germline CDR1 and CDR2: LGHDT and YNNKEL (reference sequence). The length of the CDR3 is 12 residues. CDR3 loop: CASSQDRSEQFF. For the CDR3, the DNA is TGTGCCAGCAGCCAAGATCGGTCTGAGCAGTTCTTC.

The chain recombines TRBV19 with TRBJ2-1, with 8 bases that match TRBD2. The CDR3 spans 15 residues. Germline assignment: CDR1 LNHDA and CDR2 SQIVND (reference sequence). J was trimmed by 5 bases and V by 2 bases; bases with no gene match: 5. Here the CDR3 reads CASSISGGRNNEQFF. CDR3 DNA sequence: TGTGCCAGTAGTATATCCGGCGGGAGGAACAATGAGCAGTTCTTC.

This chain connects TRBV24-1 to TRBJ2-7, with a tentative D call TRBD2 (6 bases). CDR3 size: 13 residues. Germline CDR1 and CDR2: KGHDR and SFDVKD. V was shortened by 7 bases and J by 1 base, with 10 bases between the two germline ends. The CDR3, as DNA: TGTGCCACCAGGGCGGCGGGGTCCTACGAGCAGTACTTC. Protein product: CATRAAGSYEQYF.

The chain joins TRBV18 to TRBJ1-2; no clear D gene. The length of the CDR3 is 14 residues. Per the germline V gene, CDR1 is KGHSH and CDR2 is LQKENI. V was trimmed by 0 bases and J by 6 bases, leaving 11 bases between them. The CDR3 loop reads CASSPPSKMDGYTF. DNA of the CDR3: TGTGCCAGCTCACCACCTTCCAAGATGGATGGCTACACCTTC.

This chain links TRBV29-1 with TRBJ2-1; the D is unclear. The germline V and J ends were trimmed by 7 bases and 9 bases, with 13 bases remaining between them. The CDR3 contains 11 residues. Germline CDR1 SQVTM, CDR2 ANQGSEA. CDR3 region: CSAKAVGEQFF. CDR3 DNA: TGCAGCGCCAAAGCCGTCGGTGAGCAGTTCTTC.

This clonotype was seen once. V and J are TRBV24-1 and TRBJ2-1, with unresolved D. CDR3 length: 13 amino acids. Germline CDR1 reads KGHDR; CDR2 reads SFDVKD. V was trimmed by 4 bases and J by 3 bases, leaving 6 bases between them. The CDR3 DNA reads TGTGCCACCAGTGAGTCCCACTACAATGAGCAGTTCTTC. Its translation is CATSESHYNEQFF.

V gene TRBV19 combines with J gene TRBJ2-1, with a possible D match to TRBD2 (5 bases). This CDR3 is 16 amino acids long. Germline CDR1 is LNHDA and CDR2 is SQIVND (reference sequence). V was trimmed by 5 bases and J by 0 bases, leaving 14 bases between them. This CDR3 is CASSSDSVPSYNEQFF. The DNA of the CDR3 is TGTGCCAGTAGTTCAGATAGCGTTCCCTCCTACAATGAGCAGTTCTTC.

The chain links TRBV24-1 to TRBJ2-3; perhaps D is TRBD1 or TRBD2 (5 bases each). The CDR3 extends over 13 amino acids. Trimming left V 10 bases short and J 3 bases short, with 13 bases between. Germline CDR1 KGHDR, CDR2 SFDVKD. DNA for the CDR3: TGTGCCACGCGTTTGGGACCTACAGATACGCAGTATTTT. Protein: CATRLGPTDTQYF.

This clonotype was picked up one time. The chain recombines TRBV2 with TRBJ1-1; D call uncertain. Germline CDR1 SNHLY, CDR2 FYNNEI. V was shortened by 0 bases and J by 13 bases, with 0 bases between the two germline ends. The CDR3 runs 8 residues. The CDR3 DNA reads TGTGCCAGCAGTGAAGCTTTCTTT. Its translation is CASSEAFF.

The chain is built from TRBV9 and TRBJ2-2; D gene unclear. V was clipped by 5 bases and J by 9 bases, with 8 bases between them. Per the germline V gene, CDR1 is SGDLS and CDR2 is YYNGEE. The CDR3 has 11 amino acids. The CDR3 DNA is TGTGCCAGCAGTGACGACAGGGAGCTGTTTTTT. Its translation is CASSDDRELFF.

The chain links TRBV20-1 to TRBJ2-7; D assignment may be TRBD1 or TRBD2 (5 bases each). Germline V gene sequence: CDR1 DFQATT, CDR2 SNEGSKA (reference sequence). The CDR3 consists of 14 residues. V was shortened by 0 bases and J by 2 bases, with 11 bases between the two germline ends. CDR3 protein: CSARDRGGTYEQYF. The CDR3 DNA is TGCAGTGCTAGAGACCGGGGCGGCACCTACGAGCAGTACTTC.

The chain has TRBV3-1 and TRBJ2-7, with 12 nucleotides matching TRBD1. The trim removed 4 bases at V and 5 bases at J, leaving 3 bases unmatched. This CDR3 comprises 14 residues. Germline-derived CDR1 and CDR2 are LGHDT and YNNKEL (reference sequence). In nucleotides, the CDR3 is TGTGCCAGCAGCCCTGGGACAGGGGGCAACGAGCAGTACTTC. Residues: CASSPGTGGNEQYF.

This chain connects TRBV20-1 to TRBJ1-2; D is perhaps TRBD1 (5 bases). The ends were cut back, 1 base at V and 4 bases at J, with 13 bases in the middle. The CDR3 loop spans 14 amino acids. Germline CDR1 is DFQATT and CDR2 is SNEGSKA (reference sequence). CDR3: CSARVLEQAYGYTF. The CDR3 bases are TGCAGTGCTAGAGTTCTAGAACAGGCCTATGGCTACACCTTC.